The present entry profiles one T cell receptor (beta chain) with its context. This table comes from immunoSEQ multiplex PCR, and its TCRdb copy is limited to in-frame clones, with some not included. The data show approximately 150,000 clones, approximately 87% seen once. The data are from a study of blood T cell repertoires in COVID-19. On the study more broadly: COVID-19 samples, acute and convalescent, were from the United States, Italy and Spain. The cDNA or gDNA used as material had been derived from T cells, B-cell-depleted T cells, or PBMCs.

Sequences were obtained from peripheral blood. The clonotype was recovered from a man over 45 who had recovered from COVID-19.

CDR3 in DNA: TGTGCCAGCAGCAGACAGGGTTATCAGGACTATGGCTACACCTTC. Translation: CASSRQGYQDYGYTF. This chain joins TRBV6-5 and TRBJ1-2; 7 nucleotides match TRBD1. Losses at the gene ends were 6 bases for V and 3 bases for J; bases not matched to a gene: 10. There are 15 residues in the CDR3. Germline V CDR1 and CDR2: MNHEY, SVGAGI.